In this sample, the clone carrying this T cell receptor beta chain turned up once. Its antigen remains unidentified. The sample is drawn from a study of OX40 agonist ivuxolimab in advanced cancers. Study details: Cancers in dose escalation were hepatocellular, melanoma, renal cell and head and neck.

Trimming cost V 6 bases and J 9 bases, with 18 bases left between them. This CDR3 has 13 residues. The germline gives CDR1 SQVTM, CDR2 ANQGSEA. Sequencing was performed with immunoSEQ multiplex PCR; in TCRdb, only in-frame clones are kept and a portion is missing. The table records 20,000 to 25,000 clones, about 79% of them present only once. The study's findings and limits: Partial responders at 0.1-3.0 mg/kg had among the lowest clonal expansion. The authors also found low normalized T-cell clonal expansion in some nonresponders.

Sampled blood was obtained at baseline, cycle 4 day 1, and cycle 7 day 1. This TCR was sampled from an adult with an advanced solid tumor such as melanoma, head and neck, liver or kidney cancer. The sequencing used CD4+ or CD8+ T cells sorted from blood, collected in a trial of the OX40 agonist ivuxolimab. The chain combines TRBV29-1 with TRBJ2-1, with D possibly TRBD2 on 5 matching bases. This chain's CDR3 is CSVRDSGDSEQFF. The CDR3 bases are TGCAGCGTCCGGGATTCCGGAGATAGTGAGCAGTTCTTC.